These 11 T cell receptor beta chains share one sample of origin, sequenced in a study of blood T cell repertoires in COVID-19 (TCRdb year 2020). The library was produced with the immunoSEQ multiplex PCR assay. The table was pulled from immuneACCESS by TCRdb, which kept in-frame rearrangements only. Such tables lose some clones; where checked, under half of the loss comes from unresolved V genes, and the rest has no known cause. This sample gives roughly 160,000 clones in total; more than 75% of them show up just once. The ten largest clones add up to around 0.63% of the sample. The sample comprised peripheral blood. Receptors were obtained from a man aged 55 to 69 with COVID-19, enrolled during active disease.

V and J are TRBV19 and TRBJ1-1; D is perhaps TRBD1 (5 bases). CDR1 is LNHDA, CDR2 SQIVND, per germline (reference sequence). Trimming cost V 8 bases and J 1 base, with 8 bases left between them. This CDR3 comprises 12 residues. CDR3 DNA: TGTGCCAGTTCGACAGAGAACACTGAAGCTTTCTTT. Translated: CASSTENTEAFF.

A few counts support this clone. The chain combines TRBV7-2 with TRBJ2-1; D is possibly TRBD2 (5 bases). This CDR3 is 14 amino acids long. CDR1 and CDR2 from the germline V gene are SGHTA and FQGNSA. Deletions cut 3 bases from V and 4 bases from J, with 10 bases between. CDR3 DNA: TGTGCCAGCAGCTTGACTACCCGATACAATGAGCAGTTCTTC. Its protein product is CASSLTTRYNEQFF.

The gene calls are TRBV20-1 and TRBJ1-3; D remains ambiguous. The CDR3 has 11 residues. Germline CDR1 DFQATT, CDR2 SNEGSKA (reference sequence). V shed 5 bases and J shed 4 bases, with 6 bases lying between them. CDR3: CSASPGNTIYF. CDR3 nucleotides: TGCAGTGCTTCCCCAGGAAACACCATATATTTT.

This chain joins TRBV5-1 and TRBJ2-2; a weak D match, TRBD2 (5 bases). The CDR3 is made up of 16 amino acids. Germline V gene sequence: CDR1 SGHRS, CDR2 YFSETQ. V lost 3 bases and J 0 bases, leaving 12 bases between the germline ends. CDR3 loop: CASSWRLASNTGELFF. The DNA of the CDR3 is TGCGCCAGCAGCTGGCGGCTAGCCTCGAACACCGGGGAGCTGTTTTTT.

Comment on this clone: The junction departs from germline at one end; a sequencing error may be responsible. This rearrangement joins TRBV6-2 or TRBV6-3 to TRBJ2-1, with 7 bases identical to TRBD1. Germline loops: CDR1 MNHEY, CDR2 SVGEGT. The CDR3 is 12 amino acids. The CDR3 sequence: CASSYSETGTVF. The CDR3 coding sequence is TGTGCCAGCAGTTACTCGGAGACAGGGACAGTCTTC.

V usage is TRBV6-2 or TRBV6-3 and J usage is TRBJ1-2, with D uncertain. The CDR3 is made up of 16 amino acids. Deletions cut 0 bases from V and 4 bases from J, with 15 bases between. CDR1 and CDR2 (germline): MNHEY, SVGEGT. The CDR3 here is CASSYSSGGGVYGYTF. In DNA, the CDR3 is TGTGCCAGCAGTTACTCGAGCGGTGGCGGGGTCTATGGCTACACCTTC.

The chain employs TRBV7-2 and TRBJ2-1; possibly TRBD2 for D (6 bases). CDR3 length: 15 residues. Germline CDR1 SGHTA, CDR2 FQGNSA. Trimming cost V 0 bases and J 4 bases, with 10 bases left between them. DNA of the CDR3: TGTGCCAGCAGCTTAGCTCGGGGGTGGTACAATGAGCAGTTCTTC. It yields the protein CASSLARGWYNEQFF.

The chain has TRBV11-3 and TRBJ1-1, with D maybe TRBD1 (6 bases). This CDR3 is built from 14 residues. The V gene lost 5 bases and the J gene lost 0 bases, with 10 bases spanning the gap. Germline V gives CDR1 SGHNT, CDR2 YENEEA. Here the CDR3 DNA reads TGTGCCAGCAGCAGCACAGGGTTGAACACTGAAGCTTTCTTT. The encoded protein is CASSSTGLNTEAFF.

The V gene is TRBV7-2, the J gene TRBJ2-7; tentatively, D is TRBD1 (6 bases). The germline CDR1 and CDR2 sequences are SGHTA and FQGNSA. Trimming shortened V by 5 bases and J by 0 bases, and 14 bases separated the two germline ends. The CDR3 consists of 15 residues. This CDR3 is CASSPTGQSSYEQYF. The CDR3 region has the DNA TGTGCCAGCAGCCCTACCGGACAGAGCTCCTACGAGCAGTACTTC.

V usage is TRBV5-6 and J usage is TRBJ1-1, with 7 nucleotides matching TRBD1. This CDR3 has 15 amino acids. Per germline, CDR1 SGHDT and CDR2 YYEEEE. Germline trimming cut 6 bases from V and 4 bases from J; bases unmatched to any gene: 12. The CDR3 region has the DNA TGTGCCAGCATCAAACAGACAGGGTATCTCACTGAAGCTTTCTTT. Amino acid sequence: CASIKQTGYLTEAFF.

The chain uses TRBV29-1 and TRBJ2-7; the D gene is possibly TRBD1 (5 bases). Trimming left V 2 bases short and J 2 bases short, with 10 bases between. CDR3 size: 13 residues. Germline V gene lookup returns CDR1 SQVTM and CDR2 ANQGSEA. CDR3 in DNA: TGCAGCGTTGAACAGGGCACCACCTACGAGCAGTACTTC. Translation: CSVEQGTTYEQYF.